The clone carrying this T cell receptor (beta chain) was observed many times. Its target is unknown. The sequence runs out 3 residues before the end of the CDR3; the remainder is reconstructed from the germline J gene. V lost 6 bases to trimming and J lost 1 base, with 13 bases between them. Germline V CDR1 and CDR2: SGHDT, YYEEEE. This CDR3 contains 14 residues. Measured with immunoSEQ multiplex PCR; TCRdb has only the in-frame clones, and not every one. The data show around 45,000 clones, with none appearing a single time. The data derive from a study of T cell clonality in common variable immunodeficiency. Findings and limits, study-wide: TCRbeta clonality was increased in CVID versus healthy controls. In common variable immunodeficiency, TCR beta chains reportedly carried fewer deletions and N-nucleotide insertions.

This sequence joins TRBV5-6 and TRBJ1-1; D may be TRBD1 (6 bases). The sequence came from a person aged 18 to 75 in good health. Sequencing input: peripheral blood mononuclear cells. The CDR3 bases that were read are TGTGCCAGCATCAAGGCAGGGGAGAACACTGAA. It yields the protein CASIKAGENTE. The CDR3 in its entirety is CASIKAGENTEAFF.